Below are 9 T cell receptor beta chains sequenced from a single sample in a study of naive and memory T cell subsets. General study points: Especially in CD8 cells, naive repertoires contained a few larger clonotypes, possibly CD45RA-re-expressing memory cells.

Two oligonucleotides, mixed equimolar, formed the beta constant-region primer covering TRBC1 and TRBC2. The ligated cDNA underwent four PCR rounds using SP2 and nested alpha and beta constant-region primers. TCRdb re-called the UMI-ligation and nested PCR reads through MiXCR, storing one row per CDR3 protein. Among around 160,000 distinct CDR3 sequences listed, under 25% were seen once. What these receptors recognize is not known. The sequenced sample was naive CD4+ T cells from blood. All receptors derive from a human donor in good health.

The chain recombines TRBV27 with TRBJ1-1, with 7 nucleotides matching TRBD1. The CDR3 extends over 17 amino acids. Germline values: CDR1 MNHEY, CDR2 SMNVEV (reference sequence). The J segment lost 4 bases and the V segment lost 7 bases, leaving 18 bases of the junction unmatched. Here the CDR3 DNA reads TGTGCCAGCACCACGGGACAGTATGAAACAAAGGGCACTGAAGCTTTCTTT. Residues: CASTTGQYETKGTEAFF.

The J gene is TRBJ2-7, the V gene TRBV12-3 or TRBV12-4, with 7 bases lining up with TRBD2. Trimming at V came to 2 bases and at J to 2 bases, leaving 6 bases not matched to a gene. The CDR3 covers 15 residues. The CDR3 loop is CASSLQRGPTYEQYF. In DNA, the CDR3 is TGTGCCAGCAGTTTACAGCGGGGCCCCACCTACGAGCAGTACTTC.

This clonotype was picked up a small number of times. The chain joins TRBV9 to TRBJ1-5; possible D gene TRBD1, 6 bases. The CDR3 runs 15 residues. The germline V gene encodes CDR1 SGDLS and CDR2 YYNGEE. Trimming stripped 1 base from V and 1 base from J, with 9 bases between. The CDR3 DNA reads TGTGCCAGCAGCGTAATCACAGGGAGCAATCAGCCCCAGCATTTT. Encoded protein: CASSVITGSNQPQHF.

The genes are TRBV27 and TRBJ1-1, with D unresolved. This CDR3 contains 13 residues. Per the germline V gene, CDR1 is MNHEY and CDR2 is SMNVEV (reference sequence). Trimming left V 4 bases short and J 7 bases short, with 13 bases between. CDR3 residues: CASSSLGRLEAFF. The CDR3 DNA reads TGTGCCAGCAGTTCCTTAGGACGGCTTGAAGCTTTCTTT.

This clonotype has at least ten counts. V usage is TRBV10-3 and J usage is TRBJ2-5, with D perhaps given as TRBD1 or TRBD2 (5 bases each). The CDR3 loop spans 15 amino acids. V was pared by 2 bases and J by 2 bases, with 12 bases between. Per the germline V gene, CDR1 is ENHRY and CDR2 is SYGVKD. The CDR3 region is CAISEPGRGQETQYF. CDR3 coding DNA: TGTGCCATCAGTGAGCCGGGACGGGGTCAAGAGACCCAGTACTTC.

The V and J genes are TRBV6-5 and TRBJ2-2, with unresolved D. In germline, CDR1 is MNHEY, CDR2 SVGAGI. The V end was cut by 2 bases, the J end by 7 bases, with 11 bases between. This CDR3 contains 14 residues. CDR3 sequence: CASSYAPDGGELFF. The CDR3 nucleotides are TGTGCCAGCAGTTACGCCCCGGACGGCGGGGAGCTGTTTTTT.

The chain carries TRBV30 and TRBJ2-3; D is uncertain. V lost 0 bases, J lost 6 bases, and 10 bases lay in between. The germline V gene has CDR1 GTSNPN and CDR2 SVGIG (reference sequence). The CDR3 has 13 residues. CDR3 bases: TGTGCCTGGAGTGTACGCGTGGGGGATACGCAGTATTTT. Its translation: CAWSVRVGDTQYF.

In this sample, this clonotype turned up many times. The chain couples TRBV11-2 to TRBJ2-7, with 12 bases identical to TRBD2. CDR3 length: 15 amino acids. Germline loops: CDR1 SGHAT, CDR2 FQNNGV. Losses at the gene ends were 5 bases for V and 3 bases for J; bases not matched to a gene: 5. The DNA of the CDR3 is TGTGCCAGCAGCCGCGGGACTAGCGGGCGCTACGAGCAGTACTTC. Protein sequence: CASSRGTSGRYEQYF.

This clonotype was seen a handful of times. The genes are TRBV19 and TRBJ1-2; TRBD1 aligns across 7 bases. The V gene end was trimmed by 5 bases and the J gene end by 8 bases; junction bases not matched to a gene: 11. The CDR3 contains 14 residues. Germline CDR1 LNHDA, CDR2 SQIVND (reference sequence). CDR3 nucleotides: TGTGCCAGTAGTCGAGAAACAGGGGCTAAGGGCTACACCTTC. The encoded protein is CASSRETGAKGYTF.